This T cell receptor (beta chain) is from a study of blood T cell repertoires in COVID-19. Study as a whole: The United States, Italy and Spain supplied acute and convalescent COVID-19 samples. T cells, B-cell-depleted T cells, or PBMCs supplied cDNA or gDNA.

In the original processing: Amplification from reference gene primers served as the basis for estimated nucleated cell counts. Data came from immunoSEQ multiplex PCR; TCRdb stores just in-frame clones and leaves some out. That table is the source of V, J and clone size, and D and trimming were worked out from the DNA. Of roughly 100,000 clones in the sample, around four fifths were seen once. The receptor comes from a man aged 35 to 55 with active or convalescent COVID-19. Sequenced: peripheral blood.

The CDR3 reads CAISELRNSGEQYF. CDR3 bases: TGTGCCATCAGTGAGCTCAGGAACTCAGGGGAGCAGTACTTC. The chain joins TRBV10-3 to TRBJ2-7; D is possibly TRBD1 (5 bases). V lost 2 bases and J lost 7, with 15 bases in between. In germline, CDR1 is ENHRY, CDR2 SYGVKD. This CDR3 has 14 amino acids.